This entry concerns a single T cell receptor beta chain. This entry is derived from a study of blood T cell repertoires in COVID-19. For the study at large: The analysed material was cDNA or gDNA that came from T cells, B-cell-depleted T cells, or PBMCs.

The length of the CDR3 is 12 residues. Between the trimmed V and J ends, which lost 5 bases and 9 bases, there was a span of 11 bases. The V gene's germline CDR1 is MNHEY and CDR2 SMNVEV (reference sequence). Produced via immunoSEQ multiplex PCR; TCRdb's table is partial and in-frame only. The data show 250,000 to 300,000 clones, around 92% seen once. The specimen was PBMCs or T cells enriched from blood (not recorded which). The chain employs TRBV27 and TRBJ2-1, with D tentatively TRBD1 (6 bases). The sequence was collected from a woman aged 55-70 years who had recovered from COVID-19. The CDR3 sequence is CASSKQGTEQFF. CDR3 bases: TGTGCCAGCAGTAAACAGGGAACTGAGCAGTTCTTC.